This T cell receptor (beta chain) derives from a study of blood T cell repertoires in COVID-19. Assay: immunoSEQ multiplex PCR; the TCRdb copy retains only in-frame clones and omits some. The sample contains roughly 260,000 clones, about nine tenths of which appear only once. Germline CDR1 is SGHDT and CDR2 is YYEEEE. Trimming cost V 4 bases and J 0 bases, with 14 bases left between them. The CDR3 spans 16 residues. The sample comprised PBMCs or T cells enriched from blood (not recorded which). The gene calls are TRBV5-6 and TRBJ1-5, with a tentative D call TRBD1 (5 bases). The sequence derives from a woman aged 18 to 35 who had recovered from COVID-19. In nucleotides, the CDR3 is TGTGCCAGCAGCCGGGGGTACAGACATAGCAATCAGCCCCAGCATTTT. This sequence encodes CASSRGYRHSNQPQHF.